This TCR beta chain was observed in a study of cytomegalovirus exposure and HLA in healthy donors. Study-level findings and limits: Further analysis, carried out later, found HLA-associated TCR beta chains more clonally expanded than equally common other chains.

In the PCR, 60 Vbeta and 13 Jbeta primers were used. Method: immunoSEQ multiplex PCR; TCRdb's copy keeps in-frame clones and lacks some. Of around 130,000 clones listed, about 80% are singletons. As regards this clone: The antigen is undetermined.

The germline gives CDR1 LNHDA, CDR2 SQIVND (reference sequence). The CDR3 contains 13 residues. V shed 8 bases and J shed 6 bases, with 16 bases lying between them. The V call is TRBV19, the J call TRBJ1-1, with D tentatively TRBD1 (6 bases). Material: PBMCs. The receptor comes from a man aged 30-40 years in good health and CMV-seronegative. The CDR3 nucleotides read TGTGCCAGTGGTTGGATTTCAGGGGCTGAAGCTTTCTTT. It yields the protein CASGWISGAEAFF.